This entry lists 5 T cell receptor beta chains sequenced from one sample in a study of T cells in Graves' hyperthyroidism and ophthalmopathy. Amplification targeted TCR beta CDR3 regions from RNA transcripts. Using the HTBI primer set, a first-round RT-PCR was run on the TCR CDR3. TCRdb analysed the multiplex PCR reads with MiXCR anew, one entry per CDR3 protein. This sample has hundreds of thousands of distinct CDR3 sequences, with 45% found just once. The sequencing input was peripheral blood or thyroid tissue (not recorded which). These receptors all stem from an adult man with Graves' disease, either hyperthyroidism or ophthalmopathy (not recorded which).

Points on this clonotype: A much larger clone sits a single nucleotide away, making a read error possible. The rearrangement joins TRBV12-3 or TRBV12-4 to TRBJ1-4; D might be TRBD1 (6 bases). The CDR3 extends over 14 amino acids. V lost 4 bases and J lost 4, with 10 bases in between. The CDR3 reads CASSSTGLNEKLFF. The CDR3 coding sequence is TGTGCCAGCAGTTCGACAGGCCTTAATGAAAAACTGTTTTTT.

The chain carries TRBV7-2 and TRBJ1-2; 8 positions match TRBD1. Germline trimming cut 4 bases from V and 2 bases from J; bases unmatched to any gene: 9. The germline V gene has CDR1 SGHTA and CDR2 FQGNSA. The CDR3 sequence is 16 residues long. The CDR3 bases are TGTGCCAGCAGCTCTCAGGCACAGGGGGGGAACTATGGCTACACCTTC. Its translation is CASSSQAQGGNYGYTF.

The rearrangement links TRBV7-9 to TRBJ1-3, with 9 bases fitting TRBD1. V lost 5 bases and J lost 4; bases outside the gene matches: 12. CDR1 and CDR2 from the germline V gene are SEHNR and FQNEAQ (reference sequence). The CDR3 is made up of 17 amino acids. CDR3 nucleotide sequence: TGTGCCAGCAGCGCAACCGGGACAGGGACAGGCGGAAACACCATATATTTT. Encoded protein: CASSATGTGTGGNTIYF.

The rearrangement uses TRBV19 and TRBJ1-5; unclear D gene. Germline V lookup: CDR1 LNHDA, CDR2 SQIVND (reference sequence). V was clipped by 0 bases and J by 5 bases, with 11 bases between them. The length of the CDR3 is 15 residues. The CDR3 here is CASSIDPRRDQPQHF. CDR3 coding DNA: TGTGCCAGTAGTATAGATCCCCGTCGGGATCAGCCCCAGCATTTT.

This clonotype was counted only a few times. The rearrangement links TRBV10-1 to TRBJ2-7, with 10 bases matching TRBD2. V was pared by 4 bases and J by 4 bases, with 7 bases of the junction left unmatched. There are 15 residues in the CDR3. The germline gives CDR1 WNHNN, CDR2 SYGVQD (reference sequence). Written as DNA, the CDR3 is TGCGCCAGCAGTGCTGAACTAGCGGGAATATACGAGCAGTACTTC. Amino acids: CASSAELAGIYEQYF.